This TCR beta chain was recorded in a study of cytotoxic CD8 clonotypes in ibrutinib-treated CLL. Overall study context: Sequenced samples delivered averages of around 260,000 productive templates and around 90,000 productive rearrangements.

A remark on this clone: Its antigen remains unidentified.

Study-wide points: Higher clonality was seen at ibrutinib response and a return toward baseline at progression. Clonotypes that were public were uncommon, and they contracted or stayed stable on treatment.

This CDR3 contains 17 residues. Germline CDR1 and CDR2: MNHEY and SMNVEV (reference sequence). The V gene end was trimmed by 4 bases and the J gene end by 7 bases; junction bases not matched to a gene: 12. T cells were sequenced at a targeted depth of 1 in 200,000 to 1 in 1 million. Here immunoSEQ multiplex PCR was the method, and the copy in TCRdb shows in-frame clones only, minus some. The data hold approximately 350,000 clones, with about 64% observed a single time. The source of this sequence is a human donor with chronic lymphocytic leukemia. The source material was PBMCs, sampled after 36 months of ibrutinib treatment. This rearrangement joins TRBV27 to TRBJ2-1; 11 bases align to TRBD2. The CDR3 region is CASSSLLLAGGRNEQFF. CDR3 DNA sequence: TGTGCCAGCAGTTCATTGCTGTTAGCGGGAGGGAGGAATGAGCAGTTCTTC.